These T cell receptor beta chains were read from a single sample in a study of shared clonotypes between healthy human individuals. The protocol was immunoSEQ multiplex PCR, while the TCRdb copy is restricted to in-frame clones and leaves out a portion. Altogether some 2,100,000 clones are present, approximately 94% being singletons, with the ten largest covering roughly 1.8%. What was sequenced was naive CD8+ T cells from PBMCs. These receptors were obtained from a man younger than 35 in good health. Some clones in this sample may be carry-over from other donors' samples. Each CDR3 is given with its conserved first and last residue. D genes are given only for firm matches. Clone size is given for some rows only: seen once, a few or many times, or a class if the clone is expanded.

clone size,J gene,V gene,D gene,CDR3 DNA,CDR3 protein
.,TRBJ2-1,TRBV7-9,.,TGTGCCAGCAGCACATCCGCCGATGAGCAGTTCTTC,CASSTSADEQFF
once,TRBJ2-5,TRBV28,TRBD1,TGTGCCAGCAGTCCGACAGGGGGCAGAAAGACCCAGTACTTC,CASSPTGGRKTQYF
.,TRBJ2-1,TRBV9,.,TGTGCCAGCAGCGTATCCGGTCCTAGCTCCTACAATGAGCAGTTCTTC,CASSVSGPSSYNEQFF
.,TRBJ2-7,TRBV7-6,.,TGTGCCAGCAGCCCTAGCGTTTCGAGCTCCTACGAGCAGTACTTC,CASSPSVSSSYEQYF
.,TRBJ1-4,TRBV6-1,TRBD1,TGTGCCAGCAGTGAAGGGGACAGGGAAGTAGAAAAACTGTTTTTT,CASSEGDREVEKLFF
.,TRBJ1-1,TRBV9,.,TGTGCCAGCAGCGTCGGCGGGGGGCCGGCTGAAGCTTTCTTT,CASSVGGGPAEAFF
once,TRBJ2-1,TRBV27,TRBD1,TGTGCCAGCAGTCTGGACAGGGCCCCCTACAATGAGCAGTTCTTC,CASSLDRAPYNEQFF
.,TRBJ2-1,TRBV28,TRBD2,TGTGCCAGCAGTCCCTCGATAGCGGGAACTAAGGGATATGAGCAGTTCTTC,CASSPSIAGTKGYEQFF
.,TRBJ2-7,TRBV5-6,TRBD2,TGTGCCAGCAGCTTGGAAGACGGGGCGGGAGCTATCGAGCAGTACTTC,CASSLEDGAGAIEQYF
.,TRBJ2-6,TRBV6-5,.,TGTGCCAGCAGTGTCTCCTCTGGGGCCAACGTCCTGACTTTC,CASSVSSGANVLTF
once,TRBJ1-3,TRBV7-9,.,TGTGCCAGCAGCTTCTCAACAGGGACCTCTGGAAACACCATATATTTT,CASSFSTGTSGNTIYF
.,TRBJ2-1,TRBV27,.,TGTGCCAGCAGTTTAGGAAGCCGCGATGAGCAGTTCTTC,CASSLGSRDEQFF
.,TRBJ2-7,TRBV5-1,.,TGCGCCAGCAGCTCGCGGGGGCCCTACGAGCAGTACTTC,CASSSRGPYEQYF
.,TRBJ1-2,TRBV27,TRBD1,TGTGCCAGCAGTTGGACAGGGGGAAACTATGGCTACACCTTC,CASSWTGGNYGYTF
.,TRBJ2-7,TRBV4-1,.,TGCGCCAGCAGTCGCGGGGCAGGGGACCCCTACGAGCAGTACTTC,CASSRGAGDPYEQYF
.,TRBJ2-7,TRBV13,.,TGTGCCAGCAGCTTTAGATATAGCGGTGACTACGAGCAGTACTTC,CASSFRYSGDYEQYF
.,TRBJ2-7,TRBV19,TRBD2,TGTGCCAGTAGTATTGCTAGCGGGAGGAGGACGTCCTACGAGCAGTACTTC,CASSIASGRRTSYEQYF
few,TRBJ2-7,TRBV7-9,TRBD1,TGTGCCAGCAGAGGGACAGGCCCCGAGCAGTACTTC,CASRGTGPEQYF
.,TRBJ2-2,TRBV27,TRBD2,TGTGCCAGCAGTGTAGCGGGAGGTGGTCTCGGGGAGCTGTTTTTT,CASSVAGGGLGELFF
.,TRBJ1-1,TRBV5-4,.,TGTGCCAGCAGCCCCGGGGGGGGTGAAGCTTTCTTT,CASSPGGGEAFF
.,TRBJ1-2,TRBV7-3,.,TGTGCCAGCAGCTTAGGGGGTTTAGATCCGGGTGGCTACACCTTC,CASSLGGLDPGGYTF
.,TRBJ2-1,TRBV25-1,.,TGTGCCAGCAGTGAGACTACCTACAATGAGCAGTTCTTC,CASSETTYNEQFF
once,TRBJ2-7,TRBV27,TRBD2,TGTGCCTCTAAGGCGGGAGGGGCCTACGAGCAGTACTTC,CASKAGGAYEQYF
.,TRBJ2-3,TRBV7-2,TRBD2,TGTGCCAGCAGCATGGGACTAGCGGGACGGGGTCCGTGGGCAGATACGCAGTATTTT,CASSMGLAGRGPWADTQYF
.,TRBJ2-2,TRBV11-2,TRBD2,TGTGCCAGCAGACCTAAGACTAGCGGGGCTTGGACCGGGGAGCTGTTTTTT,CASRPKTSGAWTGELFF
once,TRBJ1-5,TRBV7-9,.,TGTGCCAGCAGCTCTCATACAGGGCGCAATCAGCCCCAGCATTTT,CASSSHTGRNQPQHF
.,TRBJ2-6,TRBV9,.,TGTGCCAGCAGAGGGGACTCGAGCCCTGGGGCCAACGTCCTGACTTTC,CASRGDSSPGANVLTF
.,TRBJ2-6,TRBV9,.,TGTGCCAGCAGCCCCACAGTCTCTGGGGCCAACGTCCTGACTTTC,CASSPTVSGANVLTF
.,TRBJ2-1,TRBV4-1,TRBD1,TGCGCCAGCAGCTACCGGGACAGGGTGGATGGCGGTGAGCAGTTCTTC,CASSYRDRVDGGEQFF
.,TRBJ1-2,TRBV19,TRBD1,TGTGCCAGTAGTATAGACCTCCGGGACAGGGGCTATGGCTACACCTTC,CASSIDLRDRGYGYTF
.,TRBJ1-2,TRBV5-1,.,TGCGCCAGCAGCTCAAACAGGGATCTGGAGAACTATGGCTACACCTTC,CASSSNRDLENYGYTF
.,TRBJ1-2,TRBV11-2,TRBD1,TGTGCCAGCAGCTTAGTTAGGGGGCAAATCTATGGCTACACCTTC,CASSLVRGQIYGYTF
.,TRBJ2-2,TRBV7-7,.,TGTGCCAGCAGCCCCGCTCCCGGGCGGGCGAGTAGGGCCGGGGAGCTGTTTTTT,CASSPAPGRASRAGELFF
.,TRBJ2-2,TRBV28,.,TGTGCCAGCAGTTCTGATCTCGGGGAGCTGTTTTTT,CASSSDLGELFF
.,TRBJ2-7,TRBV9,TRBD2,TGTGCCAGCAGCACAGGGACTAGCGAACACTACGAGCAGTACTTC,CASSTGTSEHYEQYF
.,TRBJ2-7,TRBV5-1,TRBD1,TGCGCCAGCAGCCTAACAGGGGTCGGCCACGAGCAGTACTTC,CASSLTGVGHEQYF